A selection of T cell receptor beta chains follows, all from one sample in a study of shared clonotypes between healthy human individuals. The repertoire was sequenced with immunoSEQ multiplex PCR; TCRdb's copy has only in-frame clones and lacks some. The sample has around 2.5 million clones; 93% are singletons. The sample consisted of naive CD4+ T cells from PBMCs. These receptors all stem from a man aged 18 to 30 in good health. Some clones in this sample may be carry-over from other donors' samples. CDR3s include the opening cysteine and the closing phenylalanine or tryptophan. D genes are given only for firm matches. Size is omitted from some rows. Given values are once, few, many or a class for expanded clones.

CDR3 protein	CDR3 DNA	D gene	J gene	V gene	clone size
CASSMATKETQYF	TGTGCCAGTAGTATGGCAACCAAAGAGACCCAGTACTTC	NA	TRBJ2-5	TRBV19	NA
CASGQGARETQYF	TGTGCCAGTGGACAGGGGGCGCGGGAGACCCAGTACTTC	TRBD1	TRBJ2-5	TRBV9	once
CASSFSGPQYEQYF	TGTGCCAGCAGCTTCTCCGGGCCGCAATACGAGCAGTACTTC	NA	TRBJ2-7	TRBV5-4	NA
CASSPPSLGAWEQYF	TGTGCCAGCTCACCACCTAGTCTGGGGGCTTGGGAGCAGTACTTC	NA	TRBJ2-7	TRBV18	NA
CAVSGTPLERNTEAFF	TGTGCTGTATCCGGGACACCCCTTGAAAGGAACACTGAAGCTTTCTTT	NA	TRBJ1-1	TRBV30	few
CASRLDRVTEAFF	TGCGCCAGCAGACTCGACAGGGTCACTGAAGCTTTCTTT	TRBD1	TRBJ1-1	TRBV5-1	NA
CASSSFPTGAGANVLTF	TGCGCCAGCAGCTCGTTCCCGACAGGGGCTGGGGCCAACGTCCTGACTTTC	TRBD1	TRBJ2-6	TRBV5-1	NA
CASTLRTSGSAGELFF	TGCGCCAGCACCCTTCGTACTAGCGGGAGCGCCGGGGAGCTGTTTTTT	TRBD2	TRBJ2-2	TRBV5-1	NA
CASSLDLGLIPYF	TGTGCCAGCAGCTTAGATTTGGGTCTTATCCCGTACTTC	NA	TRBJ2-7	TRBV7-2	NA
CASSIRQDTQYF	TGTGCCAGTAGTATCCGGCAAGATACGCAGTATTTT	NA	TRBJ2-3	TRBV19	once
CASSSAGTASYEQYF	TGCGCCAGCAGTTCCGCCGGGACGGCCTCCTACGAGCAGTACTTC	NA	TRBJ2-7	TRBV5-1	NA
CASSLGGGTQPQHF	TGTGCCAGCAGCTTAGGAGGGGGGACCCAGCCCCAGCATTTT	NA	TRBJ1-5	TRBV11-2	NA
CASSSPGAGNTIYF	TGTGCCAGCAGCTCGCCGGGCGCTGGAAACACCATATATTTT	NA	TRBJ1-3	TRBV5-6	NA
CASSLSGAGETQYF	TGTGCCAGCAGTTTATCGGGGGCCGGGGAGACCCAGTACTTC	NA	TRBJ2-5	TRBV28	NA
CASRLWAGKDEQYF	TGTGCCAGCAGATTATGGGCGGGAAAAGACGAGCAGTACTTC	NA	TRBJ2-7	TRBV7-2	NA
CASGFGQGRGTGELFF	TGTGCTAGTGGTTTTGGACAGGGGCGAGGGACCGGGGAGCTGTTTTTT	TRBD1	TRBJ2-2	TRBV12-5	NA
CASSSALADEQFF	TGCGCCAGCAGCTCCGCCTTGGCCGATGAGCAGTTCTTC	NA	TRBJ2-1	TRBV5-1	NA
CASGRGAGANVLTF	TGTGCCAGCGGCCGGGGGGCTGGGGCCAACGTCCTGACTTTC	TRBD2	TRBJ2-6	TRBV6-5	NA
CASSPGQASNQPQHF	TGTGCCAGTAGCCCCGGACAGGCCAGCAATCAGCCCCAGCATTTT	TRBD1	TRBJ1-5	TRBV19	NA
CASSFTVGQGPNNEQFF	TGTGCCAGCAGCTTCACTGTTGGACAGGGCCCTAACAATGAGCAGTTCTTC	TRBD1	TRBJ2-1	TRBV13	NA
CASSLTGDSNQPQHF	TGTGCCAGCAGCTTGACAGGGGATAGCAATCAGCCCCAGCATTTT	TRBD1	TRBJ1-5	TRBV5-4	NA
CASSLARTISGYTF	TGTGCCAGCAGTTTGGCCAGGACCATCTCAGGCTACACCTTC	NA	TRBJ1-2	TRBV27	NA
CASSRGLGEEDTQYF	TGCGCCAGCAGCCGGGGTTTAGGGGAAGAAGATACGCAGTATTTT	NA	TRBJ2-3	TRBV10-1	NA
CASRGAEDRGYGYTF	TGTGCCAGCAGGGGGGCGGAGGACCGCGGCTATGGCTACACCTTC	NA	TRBJ1-2	TRBV6-1	NA
CASSLADGMNTEAFF	TGTGCCAGCAGCTTAGCGGACGGGATGAACACTGAAGCTTTCTTT	NA	TRBJ1-1	TRBV5-8	NA
CASSRRGEPARVYEQYF	TGTGCCAGCTCACGACGGGGAGAACCCGCCCGGGTCTACGAGCAGTACTTC	NA	TRBJ2-7	TRBV18	NA
CASNRQGLFGYGYTF	TGTGCCAGTAACCGACAGGGGTTGTTTGGCTATGGCTACACCTTC	TRBD1	TRBJ1-2	TRBV19	NA
CASSLGGTAATNEKLFF	TGTGCCAGCAGCTTGGGAGGGACAGCTGCAACTAATGAAAAACTGTTTTTT	TRBD1	TRBJ1-4	TRBV5-4	few
CASSEGRPNSGNTIYF	TGTGCCAGCAGTGAAGGCCGTCCCAACTCTGGAAACACCATATATTTT	NA	TRBJ1-3	TRBV6-1	NA
CASSVSGVGNEKLFF	TGTGCCAGCAGTGTATCTGGGGTCGGGAATGAAAAACTGTTTTTT	NA	TRBJ1-4	TRBV2	NA
CASSFGQGAAYEQYF	TGTGCCAGCAGCTTCGGACAGGGGGCGGCCTACGAGCAGTACTTC	TRBD1	TRBJ2-7	TRBV5-5	NA
CASTPSGRDTDTQYF	TGTGCCAGCACTCCTAGCGGGAGGGACACAGATACGCAGTATTTT	TRBD2	TRBJ2-3	TRBV6-5	NA
CAISETGTSGRDEQYF	TGTGCCATCAGTGAGACCGGGACTAGCGGGAGGGACGAGCAGTACTTC	TRBD2	TRBJ2-7	TRBV10-3	NA
CASSEHSNQPQHF	TGTGCCAGCAGCGAACATAGCAATCAGCCCCAGCATTTT	NA	TRBJ1-5	TRBV6-1	NA
CASSIGGELFF	TGTGCCAGCAGTATCGGCGGGGAGCTGTTTTTT	NA	TRBJ2-2	TRBV6-6	NA
CASSPLDRVLYGYTF	TGTGCCAGCAGCCCGTTGGACAGGGTCCTTTATGGCTACACCTTC	TRBD1	TRBJ1-2	TRBV7-8	NA
CASHVPSGDQETQYF	TGTGCCAGCCACGTTCCCAGCGGGGACCAAGAGACCCAGTACTTC	TRBD2	TRBJ2-5	TRBV27	NA
CASSLEMETQYF	TGTGCTAGCAGCTTAGAGATGGAGACCCAGTACTTC	NA	TRBJ2-5	TRBV7-2	NA
CASSLGPSSNYGYTF	TGTGCCAGCAGCTTGGGGCCGTCTTCTAACTATGGCTACACCTTC	NA	TRBJ1-2	TRBV5-5	NA
CASNRGTGDYEQYF	TGTGCCAGCAACCGGGGGACAGGGGACTACGAGCAGTACTTC	TRBD1	TRBJ2-7	TRBV5-4	NA
CASSPPGDYGYTF	TGTGCCAGCAGCCCACCAGGGGACTATGGCTACACCTTC	NA	TRBJ1-2	TRBV28	NA
CAWGLQVNTEAFF	TGTGCCTGGGGCCTACAGGTGAACACTGAAGCTTTCTTT	NA	TRBJ1-1	TRBV30	few
CASSPPQGGVYGYTF	TGTGCCAGCAGTCCCCCCCAGGGTGGGGTCTATGGCTACACCTTC	NA	TRBJ1-2	TRBV28	NA
CASSSQGALHNEQFF	TGTGCCAGCAGCTCACAGGGGGCCTTACACAATGAGCAGTTCTTC	TRBD1	TRBJ2-1	TRBV7-2	NA
CASSYGLAVTDTQYF	TGTGCCAGCAGCTATGGACTAGCGGTCACAGATACGCAGTATTTT	TRBD2	TRBJ2-3	TRBV5-6	NA
CASSIAGQGKYVLTF	TGTGCCAGTAGTATCGCCGGACAGGGAAAATACGTCCTGACTTTC	TRBD1	TRBJ2-6	TRBV19	NA
CASSLASGGFYEQYF	TGCGCCAGCAGCTTGGCTAGCGGGGGGTTCTACGAGCAGTACTTC	TRBD2	TRBJ2-7	TRBV5-1	NA
CASSSTGGSGNTIYF	TGTGCCAGCAGCTCCACAGGGGGCTCTGGAAACACCATATATTTT	TRBD1	TRBJ1-3	TRBV5-4	NA
CASSVSGGIYNEQFF	TGTGCCAGCAGTGTGTCTGGGGGTATCTACAATGAGCAGTTCTTC	NA	TRBJ2-1	TRBV6-1	once
CAIGGNAGYTF	TGTGCCATCGGGGGAAACGCCGGCTACACCTTC	NA	TRBJ1-2	TRBV10-3	NA
CASSSRNQPQHF	TGTGCCAGCAGTTCAAGGAATCAGCCCCAGCATTTT	NA	TRBJ1-5	TRBV28	NA
CASSQEREFGELISLMGYTF	TGCGCCAGCAGCCAAGAAAGGGAGTTCGGGGAATTGATAAGCTTGATGGGCTACACCTTC	NA	TRBJ1-2	TRBV4-1	NA